This TCR beta chain was captured by sequencing in a study of blood T cell repertoires in COVID-19. Study-wide context: Acute and convalescent COVID-19 samples came from the United States, Italy and Spain.

CDR1 is SGDLS and CDR2 is YYNGEE in the germline V gene. CDR3 length equals 14 residues. V lost 2 bases, J lost 6 bases, and 12 bases lay in between. Study processing details: Reference gene primer amplification gave estimated nucleated cell counts. Libraries were prepared by immunoSEQ multiplex PCR; TCRdb keeps only in-frame clonotypes and omits some of them. V, J and clone size are those of that table, while D and trimming were read from the DNA. The table includes 250,000 to 350,000 clones, less than 90% detected once. In Seattle, patients joined the study during active infection and were tracked longitudinally.

The chain has TRBV9 and TRBJ2-1, with D perhaps matching TRBD2 (7 bases). Sequenced sample: peripheral blood. The source is a woman aged 70-85 years with COVID-19, enrolled during active disease. The DNA of the CDR3 is TGTGCCAGCAGCGTTGGCGGGGGCCTCAATGAGCAGTTCTTC. Protein sequence: CASSVGGGLNEQFF.